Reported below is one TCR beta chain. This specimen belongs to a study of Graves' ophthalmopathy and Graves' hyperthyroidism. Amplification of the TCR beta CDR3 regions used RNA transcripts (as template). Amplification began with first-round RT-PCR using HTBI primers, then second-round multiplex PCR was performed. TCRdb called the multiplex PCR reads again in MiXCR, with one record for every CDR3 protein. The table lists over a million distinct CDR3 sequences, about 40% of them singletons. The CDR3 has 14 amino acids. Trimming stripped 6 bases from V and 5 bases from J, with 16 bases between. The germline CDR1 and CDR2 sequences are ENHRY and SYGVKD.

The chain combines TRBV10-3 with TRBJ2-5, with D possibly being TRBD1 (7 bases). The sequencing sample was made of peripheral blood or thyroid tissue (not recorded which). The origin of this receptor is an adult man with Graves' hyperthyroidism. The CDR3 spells CAIRAGQTAETQYF. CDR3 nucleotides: TGTGCCATCAGGGCGGGACAGACCGCGGAGACCCAGTACTTC.